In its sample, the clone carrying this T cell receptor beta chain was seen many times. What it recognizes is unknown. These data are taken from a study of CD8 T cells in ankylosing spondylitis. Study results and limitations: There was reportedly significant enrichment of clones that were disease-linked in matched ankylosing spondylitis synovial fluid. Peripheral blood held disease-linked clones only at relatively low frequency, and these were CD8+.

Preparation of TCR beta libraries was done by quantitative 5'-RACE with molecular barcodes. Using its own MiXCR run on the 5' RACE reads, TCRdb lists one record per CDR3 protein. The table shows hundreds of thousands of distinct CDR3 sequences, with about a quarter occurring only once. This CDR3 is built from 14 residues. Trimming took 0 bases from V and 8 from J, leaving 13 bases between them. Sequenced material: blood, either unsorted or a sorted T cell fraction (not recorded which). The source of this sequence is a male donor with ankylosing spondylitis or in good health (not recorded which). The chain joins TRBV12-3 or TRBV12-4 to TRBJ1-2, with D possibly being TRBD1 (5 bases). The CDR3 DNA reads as TGTGCCAGCAGTTTAGCGTCCCAGGGCCTAGGCTACACCTTC. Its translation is CASSLASQGLGYTF.